A single sample gave rise to the 14 T cell receptor beta chains below, sequenced in a study of identical twins. In TCRdb, the 5' RACE reads were re-called with MiXCR into one record per CDR3 protein. The sample consists of about 920,000 distinct CDR3 sequences, over 9% of them appearing once. These same records also appear under a second study, on yellow fever vaccine responses in identical twins.

The sample was PBMCs. The receptors were gathered from a woman between 18 and 29 years old in good health.

The CDR3 nucleotides are TGCAGCGTTAGCGGGGCGATGGGCGATAAGCAGTTCTTC. As protein: CSVSGAMGDKQFF. The chain has TRBV29-1 and TRBJ2-1, with TRBD2 identical over 7 bases. The V gene's germline CDR1 is SQVTM and CDR2 ANQGSEA. The junction had 12 bases not matched to a gene; V was cut back by 5 bases and J by 11 bases. There are 13 residues in the CDR3.

The J gene is TRBJ2-4, the V gene TRBV3-1; 7 nucleotides align to TRBD1. V shed 3 bases and J 0 bases; nucleotides not matched to a gene: 5. CDR1 is LGHDT and CDR2 is YNNKEL in the germline V gene (reference sequence). CDR3 length: 16 residues. The CDR3 DNA follows: TGTGCCAGCAGCCAGGAATCAGGGGGAGCCAAAAACATTCAGTACTTC. The encoded protein is CASSQESGGAKNIQYF.

This clonotype was observed a few times. The V call is TRBV20-1, the J call TRBJ2-5, with no clear D. Germline V CDR1 and CDR2: DFQATT, SNEGSKA (reference sequence). V was trimmed by 0 bases and J by 0 bases, leaving 11 bases between them. This CDR3 has 15 amino acids. The CDR3: CSARDPTIYQETQYF. The DNA of the CDR3 is TGCAGTGCTAGAGATCCAACGATATACCAAGAGACCCAGTACTTC.

This clonotype occurred a few times. A junction boundary mismatches the germline segment, possibly from a read error. V usage is TRBV20-1 and J usage is TRBJ2-7, with 8 bases fitting TRBD2. The CDR3 runs to 15 residues. The germline V gene has CDR1 DFQATT and CDR2 SNEGSKA (reference sequence). In DNA, the CDR3 is TGCAGTGCTAGAGACTGGGGACTAGGCTCCTCCGAGCAGTACTTC. This encodes CSARDWGLGSSEQYF.

This clonotype was counted ten times or more. This chain connects TRBV3-1 to TRBJ2-5; 11 nucleotides line up with TRBD2. Looked up from germline, CDR1 is LGHDT and CDR2 is YNNKEL (reference sequence). The V and J ends lost 0 bases and 3 bases, in that order; junction bases with no gene match: 3. The CDR3 loop spans 16 amino acids. In DNA, the CDR3 is TGTGCCAGCAGCCAAGATTTGACTAGCGGGGAAGAGACCCAGTACTTC. It specifies CASSQDLTSGEETQYF.

The chain recombines TRBV18 with TRBJ2-7, with TRBD1 matching 10 bases. V trimming: 6 bases; J trimming: 5 bases; junction bases outside the gene matches: 7. Germline assignment: CDR1 KGHSH and CDR2 LQKENI. The CDR3 totals 14 residues. This CDR3 reads CASSRGQGFDEQYV. The CDR3 DNA reads TGTGCCAGCTCTAGGGGACAGGGGTTCGACGAGCAGTACGTC.

At least ten counts were recorded for this clonotype. This chain joins TRBV12-3 or TRBV12-4 and TRBJ1-2, with unresolved D. The ends were cut back, 1 base at V and 4 bases at J, with 7 bases in the middle. The CDR3 sequence is 13 residues long. CDR3 residues: CASSLGAFYGYTF. Here the CDR3 DNA reads TGTGCCAGCAGTTTAGGGGCGTTCTATGGCTACACCTTC.

This clonotype was picked up many times. For the CDR3, the DNA is TGTGCCAGCAGTTTATCTATTTGGGACAGCCATGGCTACACCTTC. Amino acids: CASSLSIWDSHGYTF. This chain connects TRBV27 to TRBJ1-2, with 7 nucleotides matching TRBD1. Trimming cost V 0 bases and J 6 bases; bases outside gene matches: 7. Germline V lookup: CDR1 MNHEY, CDR2 SMNVEV (reference sequence). The CDR3 covers 15 residues.

The chain couples TRBV10-3 to TRBJ2-7; D perhaps matches TRBD1 (5 bases). Germline CDR1 reads ENHRY; CDR2 reads SYGVKD. There are 16 residues in the CDR3. Trimming took 0 bases from V and 1 from J, leaving 13 bases between them. This chain's CDR3 is CAISESIRQGSYEQYV. The CDR3, as DNA: TGTGCCATCAGTGAGTCAATAAGGCAGGGATCCTACGAGCAGTACGTC.

This clonotype has just a few counts. This rearrangement joins TRBV19 to TRBJ1-6; D unclear. Deletions cut 5 bases from V and 9 bases from J, with 11 bases between. Germline values: CDR1 LNHDA, CDR2 SQIVND (reference sequence). The CDR3 totals 13 residues. CDR3 residues: CASSYESGSPLHF. The CDR3 bases are TGTGCCAGTAGTTACGAGTCGGGTTCACCCCTCCACTTT.

This clonotype was counted a few times. The chain has TRBV4-1 and TRBJ1-1; D not resolved. This CDR3 is 13 amino acids long. Germline V gene sequence: CDR1 MGHRA, CDR2 YSYEKL. The V and J ends lost 0 bases and 10 bases respectively, with 12 bases between them. CDR3 sequence (DNA): TGCGCCAGCAGCCAAGACCGCAGCACCCGAGCTTTCTTT. Residues: CASSQDRSTRAFF.

This clonotype has more than one count but fewer than ten. J is TRBJ1-5 and V is TRBV10-3, with D possibly being TRBD1 (6 bases). The CDR3 totals 15 residues. With 2 bases removed from V and 4 bases from J, the gap between germline ends came to 12 bases. Germline CDR1 is ENHRY and CDR2 is SYGVKD. DNA for the CDR3: TGTGCCATCAGTGAGGAGGGGGGCCGAAATCAGCCCCAGCATTTT. It encodes CAISEEGGRNQPQHF.

This clonotype was seen a few times. The chain couples TRBV20-1 to TRBJ1-1, with unresolved D. This CDR3 has 12 amino acids. Germline CDR1 reads DFQATT; CDR2 reads SNEGSKA (reference sequence). V was trimmed by 7 bases and J by 4 bases, leaving 13 bases between them. This chain's CDR3 is CSVRDVATEAFF. CDR3 nucleotides: TGCAGTGTTAGGGATGTTGCCACTGAAGCTTTCTTT.

This clonotype was seen repeatedly, ten times or more. V is TRBV9 and J is TRBJ2-1; 10 bases fit TRBD2. The V and J ends lost 1 base and 3 bases, in that order; junction bases with no gene match: 7. Germline V gene lookup returns CDR1 SGDLS and CDR2 YYNGEE. The CDR3 runs 17 residues. The CDR3 region is CASSVSDSGRYYNEQFF. CDR3 DNA: TGTGCCAGCAGCGTATCTGATAGCGGGAGGTACTACAATGAGCAGTTCTTC.